This TCR beta chain was documented in a study of response to subunit inactivated influenza vaccine. In this sample, this clonotype turned up a few times. Its antigen is not known. The J segment lost 0 bases and the V segment lost 3 bases, leaving 7 bases of the junction unmatched. The CDR3 spans 16 residues. Germline CDR1 SGDLS, CDR2 YYNGEE. TCRdb independently ran MiXCR on the RT-PCR reads; one entry per CDR3 protein. The repertoire holds roughly 760,000 distinct CDR3 sequences, 20% to 25% seen once, with about 9.4% in the top ten. The study's findings and limits: Authors suggested each seasonal influenza vaccination recruits few new T cells.

The sample consisted of PBMCs from blood, taken 4 to 6 days after vaccination. The chain uses TRBV9 and TRBJ2-3, with TRBD2 matching 7 bases. The source of this sequence is a man between 45 and 60 years old who received an inactivated influenza vaccine. CDR3 amino acids: CASSARDYTSTDTQYF. Written as DNA, the CDR3 is TGTGCCAGCAGCGCCCGGGACTATACTAGCACAGATACGCAGTATTTT.